Each of the 4 T cell receptor beta chains below was sequenced from the same sample in a study of tumor and adjacent non-tumor tissue in lung cancer. The library came from three nested PCR rounds adapted from ARM-PCR protocols. TCRdb re-called the multiplex PCR reads through MiXCR, storing one row per CDR3 protein. Of around 210,000 distinct CDR3 sequences listed, 71% are singletons. This sample's RNA came from whole unsorted tissue. Material: lung tumor tissue. The receptor source for this set is a man aged 55 to 70 with non-small cell lung cancer.

The chain carries TRBV19 and TRBJ2-3, with D tentatively TRBD1 (6 bases). The CDR3 covers 16 residues. V was shortened by 5 bases and J by 2 bases, with 17 bases between the two germline ends. Germline values: CDR1 LNHDA, CDR2 SQIVND (reference sequence). DNA for the CDR3: TGTGCCAGTAGTGAGACGCCGGGACAATCCACAGATACGCAGTATTTT. Translating gives CASSETPGQSTDTQYF.

Worth noting for this clonotype: The junction shows a germline mismatch at one end, possibly a read error. V is TRBV11-1 and J is TRBJ2-1; D is possibly TRBD2 (6 bases). CDR3 length: 16 amino acids. Germline values: CDR1 SGHAT, CDR2 FQDESV (reference sequence). In nucleotides, the CDR3 is TGTGCCGGCAGCCCTATGGGACTTAAGTTCTACAATGAGCAGTTCTTC. This codes for CAGSPMGLKFYNEQFF.

The chain employs TRBV11-2 and TRBJ2-1; TRBD2 aligns across 9 bases. The J segment lost 7 bases and the V segment lost 6 bases, leaving 7 bases of the junction unmatched. The CDR3 sequence is 14 residues long. Per the germline V gene, CDR1 is SGHAT and CDR2 is FQNNGV. CDR3 residues: CASREVAGVNEQFF. Here the CDR3 DNA reads TGTGCCAGCAGAGAGGTAGCGGGAGTGAATGAGCAGTTCTTC.

This clonotype ranks as medium-sized. The J gene is TRBJ2-5, the V gene TRBV6-6; 16 bases line up with TRBD2. The CDR3 is made up of 19 amino acids. V dropped 4 bases and J dropped 4; count of bases not matched to a gene: 12. CDR1 and CDR2 (germline): MNHNY, SVGAGI (reference sequence). CDR3 region: CASSSPHRGTSGRAETQYF. The CDR3 nucleotides read TGTGCCAGCAGTTCCCCCCACCGGGGGACTAGCGGGAGGGCAGAGACCCAGTACTTC.